A selection of T cell receptor beta chains follows, all from one sample in a study of cytotoxic CD8 clonotypes in ibrutinib-treated CLL. Profiling relied on immunoSEQ multiplex PCR, and the TCRdb table lists in-frame clones only, not all of them. This table holds a few hundred thousand clones, under 80% found once. The sample consisted of PBMCs, taken after 24 months of ibrutinib treatment. These receptors were obtained from a human donor with chronic lymphocytic leukemia. Both conserved end residues are part of each CDR3. The D gene is left open where the match is weak. A clone size is listed for some rows: how often the clone was seen (once, few, many), or a class if it is expanded.

>TRBJ1-4|.|TRBV5-4|few
TGTGCCAGCAGCGGCAACCGATCGACTAATGAAAAACTGTTTTTT
CASSGNRSTNEKLFF
>TRBJ2-3|.|TRBV18|.
TGTGCCAGCTCATCCCTAAGACAGGGAGGTTCCACAGATACGCAGTATTTT
CASSSLRQGGSTDTQYF
>TRBJ2-1|TRBD2|TRBV18|.
TGTGCCAGCTCACCTTCTGGACTAGCGGGAGGGGGCAATGAGCAGTTCTTC
CASSPSGLAGGGNEQFF
>TRBJ2-7|TRBD1|TRBV7-9|.
TGTGCCAGCAGTCCTCCGGGACAGGGGATATTGGGCGAGCAGTACTTC
CASSPPGQGILGEQYF
>TRBJ2-1|TRBD1|TRBV28|.
TGTGCCTCAAACCCGGGACAGCTAAACAATGAGCAGTTCTTC
CASNPGQLNNEQFF
>TRBJ1-5|.|TRBV6-5|.
TGTGCCAGCAGTTACAGTAATAGCAATCAGCCCCAGCATTTT
CASSYSNSNQPQHF
>TRBJ1-2|TRBD1|TRBV28|few
TGTGCCAGCAGTCTGTACAGGGGGCTTAGGTATGGCTACACCTTC
CASSLYRGLRYGYTF
>TRBJ1-1|.|TRBV2|.
TGTGCCAGCACCCCAACGGGGGACACTGAAGCTTTCTTT
CASTPTGDTEAFF
>TRBJ2-3|TRBD2|TRBV19|.
TGTGCCAGCGCCCCCACTAGCGGGAGCACAGATACGCAGTATTTT
CASAPTSGSTDTQYF
>TRBJ2-7|.|TRBV7-2|.
TGTGCCAGCAGCTTAGTTTACCACGAGCAGTACTTC
CASSLVYHEQYF
>TRBJ2-3|.|TRBV2|.
TGTGCCAGCAATGGGGTCGGGGCCAGCACAGATACGCAGTATTTT
CASNGVGASTDTQYF
>TRBJ1-4|TRBD1|TRBV30|.
TGTGCCTGTACGACAGGGGATATTGGAAAACTGTTTTTT
CACTTGDIGKLFF
>TRBJ2-5|.|TRBV5-6|.
TGTGCCAGCAGGGCAGGCGCGGAGACCCAGTACTTC
CASRAGAETQYF
>TRBJ2-3|.|TRBV10-3|few
TGTGCCATCAGTGAGTCGGGGGATACGCAGTATTTT
CAISESGDTQYF
>TRBJ1-5|.|TRBV6-4|.
TGTGCCAGCAGTGCCATTGATAGCAATCAGCCCCAGCATTTT
CASSAIDSNQPQHF
>TRBJ2-2|.|TRBV5-1|once
TGCGCCAGCTGGGACTTAACCGGGCCCTTCACCGGGGAGCTGTTTTTT
CASWDLTGPFTGELFF
>TRBJ2-7|TRBD1|TRBV19|.
TGTGCCAGTAGTGACAGACAGGGGCCCGAGCAGTACTTC
CASSDRQGPEQYF
>TRBJ1-4|.|TRBV7-2|few
TGTGCCAGCAGCTTAGCGGACTGGGGAACTAATGAAAAACTGTTTTTT
CASSLADWGTNEKLFF
>TRBJ2-7|.|TRBV4-2|few
TGTGCCAGCAGCTTAAACCCAGGGTCACTCTACGAGCAGTACTTC
CASSLNPGSLYEQYF
>TRBJ1-5|.|TRBV27|.
TGTGCCAGCAGTTACAAGGGGGGTTTTCAGCCCCAGCATTTT
CASSYKGGFQPQHF
>TRBJ2-3|.|TRBV11-2|.
TGTGCCAGCAGCTTAGACCCGAACACAGATACGCAGTATTTT
CASSLDPNTDTQYF
>TRBJ1-1|.|TRBV28|few
TGTGCCAGCGGGGACACATCGAACACTGAAGCTTTCTTT
CASGDTSNTEAFF
>TRBJ2-7|.|TRBV10-1|.
TGCGCCAGCAGACGACAGGTTCGATCCTACGAGCAGTACTTC
CASRRQVRSYEQYF
>TRBJ1-5|.|TRBV2|.
TGTGCCAGCAGGACGGAGATCAATCAGCCCCAGCATTTT
CASRTEINQPQHF
>TRBJ2-2|TRBD1|TRBV6-5|.
TGTGCCAGCAGGGACAGGGGAATGGACACCGGGGAGCTGTTTTTT
CASRDRGMDTGELFF
>TRBJ2-3|.|TRBV10-1|.
TGCGCCAGCAGTGAGTCTGGGGGGACCACAGATACGCAGTATTTT
CASSESGGTTDTQYF
>TRBJ1-4|.|TRBV29-1|.
TGCAGCGTTGCGGTGGGAGAAAAACTGTTTTTT
CSVAVGEKLFF
>TRBJ2-7|.|TRBV7-2|.
TGTGCCAGCAGCCAGCCTTTTGGAGCCGCCTACGAGCAGTACTTC
CASSQPFGAAYEQYF
>TRBJ1-1|.|TRBV15|.
TGTGCCACCAGCATTCCTAGGGAGGGAACTGAAGCTTTCTTT
CATSIPREGTEAFF
>TRBJ2-1|TRBD1|TRBV7-9|.
TGTGCCAGCAGAACAGGGGCTCCCTCCTACAATGAGCAGTTCTTC
CASRTGAPSYNEQFF
>TRBJ1-5|TRBD1|TRBV28|.
TGTGCCAGCGACGCAACAGGGGCGGGGGTCAATCAGCCCCAGCATTTT
CASDATGAGVNQPQHF
>TRBJ1-1|.|TRBV4-1|once
TGCGCCAGCAGCCAAGAGCAGGGCCAAACTGAAGCTTTCTTT
CASSQEQGQTEAFF
>TRBJ2-1|TRBD2|TRBV7-3|.
TGTGCCAGCAGCGAGGCGGCTAGCGGGAGTTATGAGCAGTTCTTC
CASSEAASGSYEQFF
>TRBJ2-7|.|TRBV5-1|few
TGCGCCAGCAGCTTGAACGGTTTGATAACCTACGAGCAGTACTTC
CASSLNGLITYEQYF
>TRBJ2-1|TRBD1|TRBV18|once
TGTGCCAGCTCACCCGGGACAGGGTCTAATGAGCAGTTCTTC
CASSPGTGSNEQFF
>TRBJ1-5|TRBD1|TRBV19|.
TGTGCCAGTAGTATGTGGACAGGGGGTGGCAATCAGCCCCAGCATTTT
CASSMWTGGGNQPQHF
>TRBJ2-4|.|TRBV7-2|.
TGTGCCAGCAGCTTAGGGAGCCAGGGGCTACTACGGAACATTCAGTACTTC
CASSLGSQGLLRNIQYF
>TRBJ2-1|.|TRBV6-6|once
TGTGCCAGCAATAAGCAGTTCTTC
CASNKQFF
>TRBJ2-7|TRBD2|TRBV5-1|.
TGCGCCAGCAGCTTGGAACTAGCGAGACCAACCTACGAGCAGTACTTC
CASSLELARPTYEQYF
>TRBJ2-1|TRBD2|TRBV5-6|.
TGTGCCGCTAGGACTAGCGGGAGGGGGAATGAGCAGTTCTTC
CAARTSGRGNEQFF
>TRBJ2-7|.|TRBV19|few
TGTGCCAGTAGATTGGGTAGTAGCTCCTACGAGCAGTACTTC
CASRLGSSSYEQYF
>TRBJ2-7|.|TRBV4-3|.
TGCGCCAGCAGCCAAGACGCCAGATCCCCCGAGCAGTACTTC
CASSQDARSPEQYF
>TRBJ2-7|TRBD2|TRBV19|.
TGTGCCAGTATGCGGACTAGCGGGAGACGGCGCGAGCAGTACTTC
CASMRTSGRRREQYF
>TRBJ2-1|.|TRBV27|few
TGTGCCAGCAAAGATGTCCATGACAATGAGCAGTTCTTC
CASKDVHDNEQFF
>TRBJ2-3|.|TRBV18|.
TGTGCCAGCACAAGAGCCAGAATCGCAGATACGCAGTATTTT
CASTRARIADTQYF
>TRBJ2-1|.|TRBV29-1|.
TGCAGCGTCGGAATGGTTAGGGGGAATGAGCAGTTCTTC
CSVGMVRGNEQFF
>TRBJ2-7|TRBD2|TRBV6-5|few
TGTGCCAGCAGTTACTCAGCGGGAGGGCCGGGGGAGCAGTACTTC
CASSYSAGGPGEQYF
>TRBJ2-7|TRBD1|TRBV13|.
TGTGCCAGCAGGCAAACAGGGGGCGAGCAGTACTTC
CASRQTGGEQYF
>TRBJ2-1|TRBD2|TRBV18|.
TGTGCCAGCTCACCGGGAGCTAGCGGGAGTAATGAGCAGTTCTTC
CASSPGASGSNEQFF
>TRBJ1-2|.|TRBV7-8|few
TGTGCCAGCAGCTTCCTAGTGGACTATGGCTACACCTTC
CASSFLVDYGYTF
>TRBJ1-1|TRBD1|TRBV19|.
TGTGCCAGTACCCGGACAGGGCTCGACACTGAAGCTTTCTTT
CASTRTGLDTEAFF
>TRBJ1-2|TRBD1|TRBV30|.
TGTGCCTGGAGTGTGGGACAGGGGGCGCACTATGGCTACACCTTC
CAWSVGQGAHYGYTF
>TRBJ2-1|.|TRBV9|.
TGTGCCAGCAGCCCCAGAGGGGACCCTTACAATGAGCAGTTCTTC
CASSPRGDPYNEQFF
>TRBJ2-7|TRBD1|TRBV2|once
TGTGCCAGTCCGGGACAGAAAGCCCCCGAGCAGTACTTC
CASPGQKAPEQYF
>TRBJ2-7|TRBD2|TRBV10-3|.
TGTGCCATCAAATCGACTAGCGGCTCCTACGAGCAGTACTTC
CAIKSTSGSYEQYF
>TRBJ2-7|TRBD2|TRBV4-1|.
TGCGCCAGCAGCCAAGATTCCGGGAGGGCGTGGTACGAGCAGTACTTC
CASSQDSGRAWYEQYF
>TRBJ2-3|TRBD1|TRBV30|.
TGTGCCTGGAGCGCGAACAGGGGGCTCCTCACAGATACGCAGTATTTT
CAWSANRGLLTDTQYF